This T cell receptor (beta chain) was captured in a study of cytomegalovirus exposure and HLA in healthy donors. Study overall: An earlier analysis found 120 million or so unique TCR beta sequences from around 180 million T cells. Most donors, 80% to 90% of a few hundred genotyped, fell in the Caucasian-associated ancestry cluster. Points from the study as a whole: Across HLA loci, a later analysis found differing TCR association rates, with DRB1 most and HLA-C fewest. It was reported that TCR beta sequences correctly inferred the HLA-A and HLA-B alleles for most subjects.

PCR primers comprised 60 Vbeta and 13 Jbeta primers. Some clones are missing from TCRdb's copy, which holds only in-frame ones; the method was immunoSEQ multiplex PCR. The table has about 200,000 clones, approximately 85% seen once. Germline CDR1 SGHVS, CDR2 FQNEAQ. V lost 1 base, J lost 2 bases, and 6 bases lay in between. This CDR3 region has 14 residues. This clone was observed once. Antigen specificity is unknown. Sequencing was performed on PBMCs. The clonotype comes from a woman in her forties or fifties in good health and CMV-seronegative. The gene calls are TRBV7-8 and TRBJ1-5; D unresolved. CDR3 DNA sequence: TGTGCCAGCAGCTTAGGCCAGGGCAATCAGCCCCAGCATTTT. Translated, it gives CASSLGQGNQPQHF.